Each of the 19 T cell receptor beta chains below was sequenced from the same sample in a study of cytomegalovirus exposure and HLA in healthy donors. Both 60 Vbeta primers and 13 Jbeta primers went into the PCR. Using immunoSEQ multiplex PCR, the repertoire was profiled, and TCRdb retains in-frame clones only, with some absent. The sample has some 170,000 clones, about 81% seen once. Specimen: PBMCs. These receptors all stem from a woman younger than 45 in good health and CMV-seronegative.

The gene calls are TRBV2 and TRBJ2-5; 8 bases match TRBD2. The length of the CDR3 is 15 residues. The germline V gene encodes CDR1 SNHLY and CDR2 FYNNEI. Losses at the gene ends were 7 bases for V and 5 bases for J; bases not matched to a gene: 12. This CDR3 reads CASITRGGSRETQYF. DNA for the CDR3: TGTGCCAGCATCACCCGGGGGGGGTCTCGCGAGACCCAGTACTTC.

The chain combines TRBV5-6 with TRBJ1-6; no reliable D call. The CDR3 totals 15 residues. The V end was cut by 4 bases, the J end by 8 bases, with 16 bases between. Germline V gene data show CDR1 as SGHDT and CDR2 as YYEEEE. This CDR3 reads CASSTRTRADSPLHF. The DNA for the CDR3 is TGTGCCAGCAGCACACGTACGAGGGCCGATTCACCCCTCCACTTT.

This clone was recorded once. The DNA of the CDR3 is TGTGCTAGTGCCCCCTCCTGGGGGGGTGAGCAGTACTTC. Its protein is CASAPSWGGEQYF. This chain joins TRBV12-5 and TRBJ2-7, with 7 bases matching TRBD2. CDR1 and CDR2 from the germline V gene are LGHNT and FRNRAP. Trimming took 7 bases from V and 7 from J; bases not matched to a gene: 10. The CDR3 covers 13 residues.

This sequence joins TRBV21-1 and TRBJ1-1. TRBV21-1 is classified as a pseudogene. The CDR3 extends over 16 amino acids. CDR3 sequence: CASSKRYGVGDTEAFF. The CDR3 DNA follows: TGTGCCAGCAGCAAACGTTACGGGGTAGGCGACACTGAAGCTTTCTTT.

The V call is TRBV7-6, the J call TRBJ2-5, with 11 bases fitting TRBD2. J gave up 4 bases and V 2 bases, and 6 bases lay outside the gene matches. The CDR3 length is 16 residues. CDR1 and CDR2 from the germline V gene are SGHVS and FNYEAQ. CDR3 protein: CASSLTSGGGSETQYF. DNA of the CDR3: TGTGCCAGCAGCTTAACTAGCGGGGGTGGGTCAGAGACCCAGTACTTC.

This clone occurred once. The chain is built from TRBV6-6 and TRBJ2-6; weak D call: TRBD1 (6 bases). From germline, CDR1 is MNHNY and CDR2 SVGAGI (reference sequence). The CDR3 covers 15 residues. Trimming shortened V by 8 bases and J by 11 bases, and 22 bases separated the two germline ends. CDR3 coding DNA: TGTGCCAGCCAGGGGCGATGGGGCAGGCTTGACGTCCTGACTTTC. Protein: CASQGRWGRLDVLTF.

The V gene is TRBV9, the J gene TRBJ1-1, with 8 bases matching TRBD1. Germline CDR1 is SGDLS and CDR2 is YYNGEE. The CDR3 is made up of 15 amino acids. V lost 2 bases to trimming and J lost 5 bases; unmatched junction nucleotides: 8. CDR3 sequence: CASSVLSGGETEAFF. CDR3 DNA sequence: TGTGCCAGCAGCGTCCTCTCAGGGGGCGAGACTGAAGCTTTCTTT.

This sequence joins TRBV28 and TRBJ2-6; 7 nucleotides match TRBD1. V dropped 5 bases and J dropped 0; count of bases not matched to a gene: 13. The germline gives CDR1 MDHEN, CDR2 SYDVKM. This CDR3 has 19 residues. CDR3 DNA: TGTGCCAGCAGTCCATCCGGGACAGTAGCGAGCTCTGGGGCCAACGTCCTGACTTTC. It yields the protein CASSPSGTVASSGANVLTF.

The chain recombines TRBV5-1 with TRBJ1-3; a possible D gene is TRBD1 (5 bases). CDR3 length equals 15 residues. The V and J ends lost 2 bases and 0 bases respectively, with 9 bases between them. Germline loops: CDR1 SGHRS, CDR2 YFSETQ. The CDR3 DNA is TGCGCCAGCAGCTTTGGACAAACCTCTGGAAACACCATATATTTT. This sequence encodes CASSFGQTSGNTIYF.

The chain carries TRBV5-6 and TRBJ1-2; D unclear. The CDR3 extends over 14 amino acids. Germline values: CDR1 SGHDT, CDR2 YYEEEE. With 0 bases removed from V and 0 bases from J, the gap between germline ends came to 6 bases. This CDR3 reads CASSLADSNYGYTF. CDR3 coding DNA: TGTGCCAGCAGCTTGGCCGACTCTAACTATGGCTACACCTTC.

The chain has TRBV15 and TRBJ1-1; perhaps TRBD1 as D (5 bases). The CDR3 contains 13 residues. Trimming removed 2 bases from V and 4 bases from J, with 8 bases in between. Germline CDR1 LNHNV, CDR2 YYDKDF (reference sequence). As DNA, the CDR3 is TGTGCCACCAGCAGACAGACAGTCACTGAAGCTTTCTTT. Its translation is CATSRQTVTEAFF.

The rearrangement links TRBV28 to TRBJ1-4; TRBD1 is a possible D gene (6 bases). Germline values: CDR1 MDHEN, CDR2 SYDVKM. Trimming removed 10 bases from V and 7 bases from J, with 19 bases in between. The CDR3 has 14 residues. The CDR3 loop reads CATSAGTISEKLFF. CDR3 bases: TGTGCCACCTCCGCCGGGACAATAAGTGAAAAACTGTTTTTT.

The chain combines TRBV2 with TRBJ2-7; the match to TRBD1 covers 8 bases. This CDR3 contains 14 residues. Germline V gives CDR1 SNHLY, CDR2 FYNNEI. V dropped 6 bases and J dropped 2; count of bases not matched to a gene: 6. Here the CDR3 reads CASRRPGQAYEQYF. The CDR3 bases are TGTGCCAGCAGAAGACCGGGACAGGCCTACGAGCAGTACTTC.

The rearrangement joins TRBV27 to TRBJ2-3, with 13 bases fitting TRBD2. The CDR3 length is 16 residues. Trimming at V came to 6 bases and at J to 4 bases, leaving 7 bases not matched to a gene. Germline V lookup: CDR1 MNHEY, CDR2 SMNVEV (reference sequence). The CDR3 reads CASRQGLAGVSDTQYF. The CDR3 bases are TGTGCCAGCAGACAAGGACTAGCGGGAGTTTCAGATACGCAGTATTTT.

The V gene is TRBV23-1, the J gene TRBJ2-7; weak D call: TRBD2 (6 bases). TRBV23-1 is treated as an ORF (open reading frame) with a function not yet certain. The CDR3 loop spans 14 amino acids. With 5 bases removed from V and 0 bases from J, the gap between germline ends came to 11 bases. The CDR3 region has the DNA TGCGCCAGCAGTTGTGGGAGGAGCTCCTACGAGCAGTACTTC. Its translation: CASSCGRSSYEQYF.

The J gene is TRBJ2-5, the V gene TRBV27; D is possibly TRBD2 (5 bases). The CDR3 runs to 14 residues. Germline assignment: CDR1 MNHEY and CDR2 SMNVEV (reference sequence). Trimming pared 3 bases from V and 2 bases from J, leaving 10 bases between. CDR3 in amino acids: CASSFGKAQETQYF. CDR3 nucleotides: TGTGCCAGCAGTTTCGGGAAGGCACAAGAGACCCAGTACTTC.

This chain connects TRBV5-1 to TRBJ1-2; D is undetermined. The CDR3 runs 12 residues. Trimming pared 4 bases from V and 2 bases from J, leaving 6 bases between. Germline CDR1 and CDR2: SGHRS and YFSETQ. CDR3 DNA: TGCGCCAGCAGCCTACTCAACTATGGCTACACCTTC. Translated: CASSLLNYGYTF.

The CDR3 region has the DNA TGTGCCAGCAGTTGGACAGGTCCGAATGAAAAACTGTTTTTT. It codes for CASSWTGPNEKLFF. This sequence joins TRBV5-5 and TRBJ1-4, with 7 bases aligning to TRBD1. The CDR3 is made up of 14 amino acids. Germline CDR1 is SGHKS and CDR2 is YYEKEE (reference sequence). V was pared by 5 bases and J by 5 bases, with 6 bases of the junction left unmatched. Full variable domain (outside the CDR3, taken from reference TRBV5-5 and TRBJ1-4): DAGVTQSPTHLIKTRGQQVTLRCSPISGHKSVSWYQQVLGQGPQFIFQYYEKEERGRGNFPDRFSARQFPNYSSELNVNALLLGDSALYLCASSWTGPNEKLFFGSGTQLSVL.

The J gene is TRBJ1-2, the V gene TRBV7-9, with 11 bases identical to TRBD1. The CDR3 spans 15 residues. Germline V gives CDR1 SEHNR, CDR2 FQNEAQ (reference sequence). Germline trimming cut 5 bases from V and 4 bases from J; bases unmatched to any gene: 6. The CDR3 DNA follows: TGTGCCAGCAGCCCAGGACAGGGGGCTCGCTATGGCTACACCTTC. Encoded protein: CASSPGQGARYGYTF.